Below are 22 T cell receptor beta chains sequenced from a single sample in a study of cytotoxic CD8 clonotypes in ibrutinib-treated CLL. Clones were read by immunoSEQ multiplex PCR, and TCRdb kept only the in-frame ones, dropping some. The sample shows 130,000 to 150,000 clones, roughly three quarters of them seen only once. The input for sequencing was PBMCs, taken after 12 months of ibrutinib treatment. The receptor source for this set is a human donor with chronic lymphocytic leukemia.

This clone appeared once. This chain uses TRBV7-8 with TRBJ1-1; D is possibly TRBD1 (6 bases). The CDR3 extends over 15 amino acids. Trimming stripped 1 base from V and 6 bases from J, with 15 bases between. CDR1 and CDR2 (germline): SGHVS, FQNEAQ. For the CDR3, the DNA is TGTGCCAGCAGCTTAGGAGGCAGGGGTAGTGCTGAAGCTTTCTTT. Encoded protein: CASSLGGRGSAEAFF.

This chain uses TRBV11-2 with TRBJ2-3; 8 bases match TRBD2. The CDR3 is 15 residues long. Trimming removed 5 bases from V and 0 bases from J; junction bases left unmatched: 4. CDR1 is SGHAT and CDR2 is FQNNGV in the germline V gene. The CDR3 nucleotides read TGTGCCAGCAGCCGTAGCGGGACTAGCACAGATACGCAGTATTTT. Its translation is CASSRSGTSTDTQYF.

This clone appeared a few times. CDR3 coding DNA: TGTGCCAGCAGTTTAATCATTTCAGGGGAGCTGTTTTTT. Translation: CASSLIISGELFF. This rearrangement joins TRBV28 to TRBJ2-2; no clear D. The CDR3 sequence is 13 residues long. Trimming cost V 2 bases and J 8 bases, with 9 bases left between them. Germline V gene lookup returns CDR1 MDHEN and CDR2 SYDVKM.

The rearrangement links TRBV6-1 to TRBJ1-1; D unresolved. CDR3 length: 15 residues. V lost 6 bases, J lost 3 bases, and 17 bases lay in between. Germline CDR1 reads MNHNS; CDR2 reads SASEGT. The CDR3 nucleotides read TGTGCCAGCAGGCGTATCACGGAGGACCACACTGAAGCTTTCTTT. Translation: CASRRITEDHTEAFF.

V usage is TRBV15 and J usage is TRBJ2-5; 8 bases align to TRBD2. This CDR3 is built from 16 residues. Trimming at V came to 5 bases and at J to 4 bases, leaving 12 bases not matched to a gene. From germline, CDR1 is LNHNV and CDR2 YYDKDF (reference sequence). The CDR3 loop reads CATSYGGSGKGETQYF. For the CDR3, the DNA is TGTGCCACCAGCTATGGGGGTAGCGGGAAGGGAGAGACCCAGTACTTC.

This clone was seen a handful of times. The chain employs TRBV23-1 and TRBJ2-7; D gene ambiguous. TRBV23-1 counts as an open reading frame of uncertain function. Between the trimmed V and J ends, which lost 1 base and 0 bases, there was a span of 16 bases. This CDR3 comprises 17 residues. In DNA form, the CDR3 reads TGCGCCAGCAGTCAATTCTTCCCGGCAAGTTTCTCCTACGAGCAGTACTTC. It encodes CASSQFFPASFSYEQYF.

The chain employs TRBV10-3 and TRBJ2-5; tentatively, D is TRBD2 (6 bases). CDR1 and CDR2 from the germline V gene are ENHRY and SYGVKD. The CDR3 totals 13 residues. Trimming pared 10 bases from V and 3 bases from J, leaving 15 bases between. CDR3 bases: TGTGCCAACCGTCGGGACTCGGAAGAGACCCAGTACTTC. Protein sequence: CANRRDSEETQYF.

The V and J genes are TRBV7-4 and TRBJ2-7, with D hard to call. The CDR3 has 15 amino acids. Trimming shortened V by 5 bases and J by 2 bases, and 16 bases separated the two germline ends. Germline values: CDR1 SGHVT, CDR2 SQSDAQ. The CDR3 reads CASSPSFGLTYEQYF. In DNA form, the CDR3 reads TGTGCCAGCAGCCCTTCTTTCGGCCTTACCTACGAGCAGTACTTC.

The rearrangement joins TRBV30 to TRBJ2-1; no clear D gene. Trimming removed 0 bases from V and 5 bases from J, with 8 bases in between. The CDR3 is 13 amino acids. Germline V gives CDR1 GTSNPN, CDR2 SVGIG (reference sequence). The CDR3 bases are TGTGCCTGGAGTGTAGGTAGGCACAATGAGCAGTTCTTC. Protein sequence: CAWSVGRHNEQFF. Variable domain in full (rest from reference TRBV30 and TRBJ2-1): SQTIHQWPATLVQPVGSPLSLECTVEGTSNPNLYWYRQAAGRGLQLLFYSVGIGQISSEVPQNLSASRPQDRQFILSSKKLLLSDSGFYLCAWSVGRHNEQFFGPGTRLTVL.

The chain couples TRBV18 to TRBJ1-1, with TRBD1 identical over 8 bases. From germline, CDR1 is KGHSH and CDR2 LQKENI. CDR3 length: 17 residues. With 3 bases clipped from V and 0 bases from J, the junction kept 9 bases outside the gene matches. The CDR3 is CASSPILGTGLNTEAFF. CDR3 bases: TGTGCCAGCTCACCCATTTTAGGGACAGGACTGAACACTGAAGCTTTCTTT.

The chain recombines TRBV30 with TRBJ1-4; no firm D call. Germline loops: CDR1 GTSNPN, CDR2 SVGIG (reference sequence). V was pared by 1 base and J by 4 bases, with 7 bases between. The CDR3 runs to 13 residues. CDR3 protein: CAWSAELNEKLFF. The CDR3 region has the DNA TGTGCCTGGAGTGCAGAGCTTAATGAAAAACTGTTTTTT.

This clone was found a few times. The chain recombines TRBV10-2 with TRBJ2-1, with TRBD2 as a possible D gene (7 bases). With 5 bases removed from V and 10 bases from J, the gap between germline ends came to 18 bases. In germline, CDR1 is WSHSY, CDR2 SAAADI. There are 14 residues in the CDR3. CDR3 residues: CASSQGPGGGEQFF. The CDR3, as DNA: TGCGCCAGCAGTCAGGGGCCGGGAGGTGGAGAGCAGTTCTTC.

V is TRBV14 and J is TRBJ1-6; tentatively, D is TRBD1 (5 bases). V was pared by 2 bases and J by 10 bases, with 15 bases between. The CDR3 sequence is 15 residues long. From germline, CDR1 is SGHDN and CDR2 FVKESK. The CDR3: CASSQKGPGNSPLHF. In nucleotides, the CDR3 is TGTGCCAGCAGCCAAAAGGGCCCAGGGAACTCACCCCTCCACTTT.

J is TRBJ2-1 and V is TRBV29-1; D might be TRBD1 (5 bases). The CDR3 contains 13 residues. With 3 bases removed from V and 6 bases from J, the gap between germline ends came to 12 bases. The germline CDR1 and CDR2 sequences are SQVTM and ANQGSEA. CDR3 sequence reads: CSVDTQGPNEQFF. For the CDR3, the DNA is TGCAGCGTTGACACCCAGGGCCCCAATGAGCAGTTCTTC.

The chain has TRBV14 and TRBJ2-5, with a tentative D call TRBD1 (5 bases). Germline-derived CDR1 and CDR2 are SGHDN and FVKESK. With 4 bases removed from V and 5 bases from J, the gap between germline ends came to 11 bases. CDR3 size: 13 residues. The CDR3 DNA reads TGTGCCAGCAGCCTTGGGGCCCCGGAGACCCAGTACTTC. This sequence encodes CASSLGAPETQYF.

The chain recombines TRBV7-2 with TRBJ2-5, with 7 bases that match TRBD2. Germline V gene sequence: CDR1 SGHTA, CDR2 FQGNSA. Germline trimming cut 3 bases from V and 5 bases from J; bases unmatched to any gene: 12. CDR3 length: 16 amino acids. The CDR3 region is CASSFPQGGIKETQYF. CDR3 DNA sequence: TGTGCCAGCAGCTTTCCCCAGGGAGGGATTAAGGAGACCCAGTACTTC.

This clone appeared once. The chain carries TRBV6-5 and TRBJ2-3; D gene unclear. The V gene's germline CDR1 is MNHEY and CDR2 SVGAGI. This CDR3 spans 14 amino acids. The ends were cut back, 1 base at V and 4 bases at J, with 9 bases in the middle. The CDR3 loop is CASSYLRVPDTQYF. For the CDR3, the DNA is TGTGCCAGCAGTTACTTAAGGGTCCCAGATACGCAGTATTTT.

The J gene is TRBJ2-1, the V gene TRBV28; D gene unclear. Between the trimmed V and J ends, which lost 7 bases and 10 bases, there was a span of 20 bases. The CDR3 runs to 14 residues. CDR1 is MDHEN, CDR2 SYDVKM, per germline. CDR3 sequence (DNA): TGTGCCAGCACCCGAACCCCGGGCCGCGTAGAGCAGTTCTTC. It yields the protein CASTRTPGRVEQFF.

This clone appeared a single time. The gene calls are TRBV5-1 and TRBJ2-1; D may be TRBD1 or TRBD2 (6 bases each). The CDR3 spans 16 residues. Germline V gene sequence: CDR1 SGHRS, CDR2 YFSETQ. V lost 0 bases and J 1 base, leaving 11 bases between the germline ends. As DNA, the CDR3 is TGCGCCAGCAGCTTGGAAGGGGGGCGATCCTACAATGAGCAGTTCTTC. Encoded protein: CASSLEGGRSYNEQFF. Drawing the rest from reference TRBV5-1 and TRBJ2-1, the complete variable domain is KAGVTQTPRYLIKTRGQQVTLSCSPISGHRSVSWYQQTPGQGLQFLFEYFSETQRNKGNFPGRFSGRQFSNSRSEMNVSTLELGDSALYLCASSLEGGRSYNEQFFGPGTRLTVL.

This sequence joins TRBV5-6 and TRBJ1-5; D uncertain. The CDR3 is 15 residues long. Trimming shortened V by 3 bases and J by 5 bases, and 15 bases separated the two germline ends. Germline CDR1 is SGHDT and CDR2 is YYEEEE. The CDR3 nucleotides read TGTGCCAGCAGCTCCCGAAGCAGGAGAGATCAGCCCCAGCATTTT. Translation: CASSSRSRRDQPQHF.

The chain combines TRBV7-9 with TRBJ1-1, with a tentative D call TRBD1 (5 bases). The CDR3 totals 13 residues. Germline CDR1 reads SEHNR; CDR2 reads FQNEAQ (reference sequence). V was shortened by 8 bases and J by 0 bases, with 10 bases between the two germline ends. This chain's CDR3 is CASSAGLNTEAFF. CDR3 coding DNA: TGTGCCAGCTCCGCAGGGCTGAACACTGAAGCTTTCTTT.

The chain has TRBV11-2 and TRBJ2-1; a possible D gene is TRBD1 (6 bases). The CDR3 spans 14 residues. Germline assignment: CDR1 SGHAT and CDR2 FQNNGV. V lost 5 bases, J lost 3 bases, and 11 bases lay in between. The CDR3 here is CASSPSTGYNEQFF. DNA of the CDR3: TGTGCCAGCAGCCCATCGACAGGCTACAATGAGCAGTTCTTC. The full variable domain, rest sourced from reference TRBV11-2 and TRBJ2-1, is EAGVAQSPRYKIIEKRQSVAFWCNPISGHATLYWYQQILGQGPKLLIQFQNNGVVDDSQLPKDRFSAERLKGVDSTLKIQPAKLEDSAVYLCASSPSTGYNEQFFGPGTRLTVL.